Sequencing of this T cell receptor beta chain was carried out in a study of identical twins. Trimming removed 3 bases at V and 2 bases at J, with 11 bases between. The CDR3 loop spans 15 amino acids. Germline CDR1 KGHDR, CDR2 SFDVKD. TCRdb analysed the 5' RACE reads with MiXCR anew, one entry per CDR3 protein. The repertoire holds 300,000 to 400,000 distinct CDR3 sequences, approximately 13% seen once, with 7.2% in the top ten. The same sample was also studied in work on yellow fever vaccine responses in identical twins.

The chain has TRBV24-1 and TRBJ2-3; D not resolved. The sample was CD8+ T cells sorted from blood. The sequence was obtained from a young woman in good health. The CDR3 sequence is CATSDRHAITDTQYF. Written as DNA, the CDR3 is TGTGCCACCAGTGATAGACACGCGATCACAGATACGCAGTATTTT.